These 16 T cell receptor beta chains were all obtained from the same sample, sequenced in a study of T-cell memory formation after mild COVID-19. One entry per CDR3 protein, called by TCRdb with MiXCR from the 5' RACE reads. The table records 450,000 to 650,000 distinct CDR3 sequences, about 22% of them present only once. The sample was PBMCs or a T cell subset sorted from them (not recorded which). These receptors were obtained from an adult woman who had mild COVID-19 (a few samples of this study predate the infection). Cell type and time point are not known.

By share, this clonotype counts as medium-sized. The CDR3 reads CASSLGSPVGRNNEQFF. The DNA of the CDR3 is TGTGCCAGCAGCTTAGGGAGCCCCGTTGGTAGGAACAATGAGCAGTTCTTC. The chain joins TRBV7-3 to TRBJ2-1, with D possibly matching TRBD2 (5 bases). The length of the CDR3 is 17 residues. V lost 2 bases to trimming and J lost 5 bases, with 19 bases between them. CDR1 SGHTA and CDR2 FQGTGA come from the germline V gene.

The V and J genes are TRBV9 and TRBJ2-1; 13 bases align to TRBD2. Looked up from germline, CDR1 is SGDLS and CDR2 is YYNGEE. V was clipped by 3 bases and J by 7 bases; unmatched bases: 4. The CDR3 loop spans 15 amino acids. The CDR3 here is CASSGGLAGFNEQFF. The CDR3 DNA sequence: TGTGCCAGCAGCGGGGGACTAGCGGGATTTAATGAGCAGTTCTTC.

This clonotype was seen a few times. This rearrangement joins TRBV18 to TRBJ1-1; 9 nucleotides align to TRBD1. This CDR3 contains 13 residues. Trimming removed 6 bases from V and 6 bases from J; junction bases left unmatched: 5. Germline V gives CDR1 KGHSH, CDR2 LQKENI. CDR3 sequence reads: CASSMTGGSEAFF. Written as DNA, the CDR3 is TGTGCCAGCTCCATGACAGGGGGTTCTGAAGCTTTCTTT.

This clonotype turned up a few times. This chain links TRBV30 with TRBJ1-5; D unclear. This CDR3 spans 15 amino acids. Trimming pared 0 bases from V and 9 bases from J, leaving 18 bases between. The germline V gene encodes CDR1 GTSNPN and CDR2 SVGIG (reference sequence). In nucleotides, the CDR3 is TGTGCCTGGAGTGTACCGATGTTAGGCCCAGCGCCCCAGCATTTT. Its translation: CAWSVPMLGPAPQHF.

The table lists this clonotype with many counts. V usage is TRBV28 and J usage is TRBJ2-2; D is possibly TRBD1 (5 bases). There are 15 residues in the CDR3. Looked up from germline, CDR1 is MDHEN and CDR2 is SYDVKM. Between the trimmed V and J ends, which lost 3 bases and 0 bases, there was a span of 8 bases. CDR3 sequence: CASSLPGTNTGELFF. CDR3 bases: TGTGCCAGCAGTTTGCCAGGGACGAACACCGGGGAGCTGTTTTTT.

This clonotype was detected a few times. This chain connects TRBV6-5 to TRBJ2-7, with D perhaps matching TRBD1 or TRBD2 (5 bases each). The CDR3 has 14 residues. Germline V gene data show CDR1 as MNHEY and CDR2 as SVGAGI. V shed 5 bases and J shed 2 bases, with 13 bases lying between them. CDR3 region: CASSTRDGAYEQYF. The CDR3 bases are TGTGCCAGCAGTACCCGGGACGGAGCCTACGAGCAGTACTTC.

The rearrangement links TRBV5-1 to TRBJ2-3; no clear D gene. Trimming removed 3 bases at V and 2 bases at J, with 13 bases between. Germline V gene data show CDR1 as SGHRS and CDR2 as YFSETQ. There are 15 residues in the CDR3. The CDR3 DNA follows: TGCGCCAGCAGCTCCTTATACGTCTACACAGATACGCAGTATTTT. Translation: CASSSLYVYTDTQYF. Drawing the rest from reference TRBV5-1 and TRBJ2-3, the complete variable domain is KAGVTQTPRYLIKTRGQQVTLSCSPISGHRSVSWYQQTPGQGLQFLFEYFSETQRNKGNFPGRFSGRQFSNSRSEMNVSTLELGDSALYLCASSSLYVYTDTQYFGPGTRLTVL.

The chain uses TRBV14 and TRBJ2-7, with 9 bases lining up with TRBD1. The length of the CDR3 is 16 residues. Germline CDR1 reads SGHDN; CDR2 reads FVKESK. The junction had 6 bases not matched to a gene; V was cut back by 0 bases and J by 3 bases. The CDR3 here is CASSQDPWTGDYEQYF. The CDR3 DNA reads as TGTGCCAGCAGCCAAGATCCCTGGACAGGGGACTACGAGCAGTACTTC.

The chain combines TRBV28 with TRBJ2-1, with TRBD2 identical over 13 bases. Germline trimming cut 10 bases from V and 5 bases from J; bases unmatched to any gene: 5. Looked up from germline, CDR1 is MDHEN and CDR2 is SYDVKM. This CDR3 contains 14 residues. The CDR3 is CATLTSGRNNEQFF. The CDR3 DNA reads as TGTGCCACCCTGACTAGCGGGAGGAACAATGAGCAGTTCTTC.

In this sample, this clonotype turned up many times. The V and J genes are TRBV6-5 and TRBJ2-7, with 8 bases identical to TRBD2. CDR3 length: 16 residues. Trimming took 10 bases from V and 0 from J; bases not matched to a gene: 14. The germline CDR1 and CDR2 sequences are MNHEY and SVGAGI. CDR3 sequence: CATKSGSNPNSYEQYF. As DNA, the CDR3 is TGTGCCACAAAAAGCGGGAGTAACCCAAACTCCTACGAGCAGTACTTC.

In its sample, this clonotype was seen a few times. CDR3 sequence reads: CASRPSGRAGTGELFF. The DNA of the CDR3 is TGTGCCAGCAGACCTAGCGGGAGGGCCGGTACCGGGGAGCTGTTTTTT. The rearrangement links TRBV6-5 to TRBJ2-2, with TRBD2 matching 12 bases. V lost 6 bases, J lost 5 bases, and 7 bases stayed unmatched. Germline V gene lookup returns CDR1 MNHEY and CDR2 SVGAGI. The CDR3 totals 16 residues.

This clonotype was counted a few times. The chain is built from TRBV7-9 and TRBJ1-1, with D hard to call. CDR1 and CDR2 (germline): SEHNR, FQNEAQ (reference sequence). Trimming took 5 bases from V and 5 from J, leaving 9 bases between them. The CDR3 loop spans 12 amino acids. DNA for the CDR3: TGTGCCAGCAGCGCAGACTCAACTGAAGCTTTCTTT. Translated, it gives CASSADSTEAFF.

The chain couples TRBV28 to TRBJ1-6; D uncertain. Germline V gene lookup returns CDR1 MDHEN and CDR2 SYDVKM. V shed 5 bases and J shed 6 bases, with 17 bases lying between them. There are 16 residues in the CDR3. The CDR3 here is CASSLSLSGINSPLHF. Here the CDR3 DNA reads TGTGCCAGCAGTCTCTCCCTTTCAGGCATTAATTCACCCCTCCACTTT.

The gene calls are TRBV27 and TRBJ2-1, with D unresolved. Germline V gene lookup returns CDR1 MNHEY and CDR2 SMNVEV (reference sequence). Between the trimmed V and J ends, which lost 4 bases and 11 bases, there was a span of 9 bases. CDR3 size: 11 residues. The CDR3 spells CASSSRLQQFF. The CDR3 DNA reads TGTGCCAGCAGTTCCAGACTCCAGCAGTTCTTC.

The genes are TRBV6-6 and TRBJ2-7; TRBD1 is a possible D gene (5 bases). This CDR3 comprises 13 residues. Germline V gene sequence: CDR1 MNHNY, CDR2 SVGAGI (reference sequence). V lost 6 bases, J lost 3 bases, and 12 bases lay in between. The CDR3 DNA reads TGTGCCAGCAGGGGCAGGACAATCTACGAGCAGTACTTC. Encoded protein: CASRGRTIYEQYF.

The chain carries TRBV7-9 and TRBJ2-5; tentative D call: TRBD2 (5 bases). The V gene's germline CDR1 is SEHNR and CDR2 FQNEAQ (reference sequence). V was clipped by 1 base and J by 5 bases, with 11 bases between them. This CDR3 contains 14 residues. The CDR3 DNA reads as TGTGCCAGCAGCTTAGATGTGCGGGTGGAGACCCAGTACTTC. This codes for CASSLDVRVETQYF.